This is a list of T cell receptor beta chains from one sample in a study of siplizumab effects on memory and regulatory T cells. The protocol was immunoSEQ multiplex PCR, while the TCRdb copy is restricted to in-frame clones and leaves out a portion. There are approximately 100,000 clones in the sample; around 93% occur only once, and around 0.16% lies in the top ten. The sequenced sample was non-Treg CD4+ T cells sorted from blood. These receptors were taken from a human donor in good health. The CDR3 runs from the conserved cysteine through the conserved F or W. A D gene is named only where the DNA matches it firmly. Some rows have no size entry. The others give once, few or many, or a class for an expanded clone.

abundance	v_gene	d_gene	j_gene	CDR3nt	CDR3aa
.	TRBV18	TRBD1	TRBJ1-2	TGTGCCAGCTCACCACTTAAGGGGGCTGAAGGTGGCTACACCTTC	CASSPLKGAEGGYTF
.	TRBV2	.	TRBJ1-5	TGTGCCAGCAGTGAAGCGCAGGGTTTTTATCAGCCCCAGCATTTT	CASSEAQGFYQPQHF
.	TRBV7-3	TRBD2	TRBJ2-5	TGTGCCAGCAGCTTAAGGGGGGGAGAAGAGACCCAGTACTTC	CASSLRGGEETQYF
.	TRBV14	.	TRBJ2-1	TGTGCCAGCAGCCAAGTCTCAGGGGCCGAGGGGGATGAGCAGTTCTTC	CASSQVSGAEGDEQFF
.	TRBV5-6	.	TRBJ1-3	TGTGCCACCTCTGAGGGGAAATTCTCTGGAAACACCATATATTTT	CATSEGKFSGNTIYF
.	TRBV7-3	.	TRBJ1-2	TGTGCCAGCAGCTTAGGGCCCTCGGGAAGCTATGGCTACACCTTC	CASSLGPSGSYGYTF
.	TRBV5-1	.	TRBJ1-1	TGCGCCAGCAGCTTTGGAGGGGGGTTGAACACTGAAGCTTTCTTT	CASSFGGGLNTEAFF
.	TRBV10-3	.	TRBJ2-4	TGTGCCATCAGTGAGTCGAATAGTGCCACATCGGACAAAAACATTCAGTACTTC	CAISESNSATSDKNIQYF
.	TRBV6-6	TRBD1	TRBJ2-7	TGTGCCAGCAGTCCCCCCGGACAGGGACGATACGAGCAGTACTTC	CASSPPGQGRYEQYF
.	TRBV29-1	.	TRBJ1-2	TGCAGCGTTGAGACAGATGATTATGGCTACACCTTC	CSVETDDYGYTF
.	TRBV7-2	TRBD2	TRBJ2-3	TGTGCCAGCAGCTTAGTGGTCTCCGGGGGGAACACAGATACGCAGTATTTT	CASSLVVSGGNTDTQYF
once	TRBV6-4	.	TRBJ1-2	TGTGCCAGCAGGGCAGGGACCGGTGGCTACACCTTC	CASRAGTGGYTF
.	TRBV7-7	.	TRBJ2-2	TGTGCCAGCAGCTTAGAACGAGCGACCGGGGAGCTGTTTTTT	CASSLERATGELFF
.	TRBV19	.	TRBJ1-1	TGTGCCAGTAGTCCTCAGGTGAACACTGAAGCTTTCTTT	CASSPQVNTEAFF
.	TRBV7-3	.	TRBJ2-2	TGTGCCAGCAGCTCGAACACCGGGGAGCTGTTTTTT	CASSSNTGELFF
.	TRBV29-1	.	TRBJ1-2	TGCAGCGTTGATTTAGGGTTTTCCTATGGCTACACCTTC	CSVDLGFSYGYTF
.	TRBV5-6	.	TRBJ2-5	TGTGCCAGCAGCTTGGCAGATCAAGGGGAGACCCAGTACTTC	CASSLADQGETQYF
.	TRBV27	TRBD1	TRBJ1-2	TGTGCCAGCCACAGTTCAGGACAGGGTGTAGGCTACACCTTC	CASHSSGQGVGYTF
.	TRBV5-1	TRBD2	TRBJ2-3	TGCGCCAGCAGCGAGCTCAGCGGGGGGGGCACAGATACGCAGTATTTT	CASSELSGGGTDTQYF
.	TRBV5-4	TRBD1	TRBJ2-5	TGTGCCAGCAGCCGACAGGGGTCTCAAGAGACCCAGTACTTC	CASSRQGSQETQYF
.	TRBV19	TRBD1	TRBJ2-6	TGTGCCAGCTCACAGGGGGCGATATCTGGGGCCAACGTCCTGACTTTC	CASSQGAISGANVLTF
.	TRBV11-2	.	TRBJ1-5	TGTGCCAGCAGCTTAGCGGATAGCAATCAGCCCCAGCATTTT	CASSLADSNQPQHF
.	TRBV30	.	TRBJ1-1	TGTGCCTGGAAGGGAAATGGGGGATTGAACACTGAAGCTTTCTTT	CAWKGNGGLNTEAFF
.	TRBV25-1	.	TRBJ1-4	TGTGCCAGCAGTGAATATTTCGGGACGGTGAATGAAAAACTGTTTTTT	CASSEYFGTVNEKLFF
.	TRBV20-1	.	TRBJ1-1	TGCAGTGCTTCGGGGGGCACTGAAGCTTTCTTT	CSASGGTEAFF
.	TRBV7-2	.	TRBJ2-7	TGTGCCAGCAGCTTAGGTCAGGGTGTCTACGAGCAGTACTTC	CASSLGQGVYEQYF
.	TRBV4-1	TRBD1	TRBJ1-1	TGCGCCAGCAGCCAACCAGGGGGCGGGGGTTCTGAAGCTTTCTTT	CASSQPGGGGSEAFF
.	TRBV10-3	.	TRBJ2-7	TGTGCCATCAGTGAGGGGAGGCCCGAGCAGTACTTC	CAISEGRPEQYF
once	TRBV9	TRBD1	TRBJ2-1	TGTGCCAGCAGCGTAGGGAGAGGAGGACAGGGGCTCCAGGGTGAGCAGTTCTTC	CASSVGRGGQGLQGEQFF
.	TRBV4-1	.	TRBJ2-1	TGCGCCAGCAGCCAAGATCCGGGGCAGGTATACAATGAGCAGTTCTTC	CASSQDPGQVYNEQFF
.	TRBV7-2	.	TRBJ2-3	TGTGCCAGCAGACCTAAACAGGGGGGGGGACCAGATACGCAGTATTTT	CASRPKQGGGPDTQYF
.	TRBV18	.	TRBJ1-1	TGTGCCAGCTCGCTAACAGGGCTCGGTGAAGCTTTCTTT	CASSLTGLGEAFF
.	TRBV7-2	TRBD2	TRBJ2-3	TGTGCCAGCAGCTTCGGGACTAGCGGGGGCCCAGATACGCAGTATTTT	CASSFGTSGGPDTQYF
.	TRBV5-6	TRBD1	TRBJ2-7	TGTGCCAGCAGCTTGCGGGGACAGGGGACCTACGAGCAGTACTTC	CASSLRGQGTYEQYF
.	TRBV10-3	.	TRBJ2-3	TGTGCCATCAGTGGGATAGGGACAGATACGCAGTATTTT	CAISGIGTDTQYF